A single sample is the source of the 30 T cell receptor beta chains below, sequenced in a study of response to subunit inactivated influenza vaccine. TCRdb recomputed calls from the RT-PCR reads with MiXCR, one row per CDR3 protein. Among hundreds of thousands of distinct CDR3 sequences listed, around 15% were seen once. The sample here was PBMCs from blood, taken about 14 days before vaccination. The source of these receptors is a man in his fifties who received an inactivated influenza vaccine.

The chain is built from TRBV27 and TRBJ1-4; weak D call: TRBD1 (6 bases). The germline V gene encodes CDR1 MNHEY and CDR2 SMNVEV (reference sequence). V was clipped by 5 bases and J by 6 bases, with 13 bases between them. This CDR3 spans 14 amino acids. CDR3 coding DNA: TGTGCCAGCAGTGGGGGCAGGGGCCATGAAAAACTGTTTTTT. Amino acids: CASSGGRGHEKLFF.

This rearrangement joins TRBV5-4 to TRBJ2-1; TRBD1 aligns across 11 bases. With V trimmed by 4 bases and J by 7 bases, 13 bases remained unmatched. Germline CDR1 SGHNT, CDR2 YYREEE (reference sequence). The CDR3 extends over 17 amino acids. This CDR3 is CASSKGTGGALGNEQFF. Written as DNA, the CDR3 is TGTGCCAGCAGCAAAGGGACAGGGGGTGCCTTAGGGAATGAGCAGTTCTTC.

V usage is TRBV28 and J usage is TRBJ2-5; a possible D gene is TRBD2 (5 bases). Germline V gives CDR1 MDHEN, CDR2 SYDVKM. This CDR3 region has 18 residues. The germline V and J ends were trimmed by 2 bases and 0 bases, with 19 bases remaining between them. The CDR3 nucleotides read TGTGCCAGCAGTTTAAATATGAGGCAGCGGAACAACCAAGAGACCCAGTACTTC. It encodes CASSLNMRQRNNQETQYF.

The rearrangement links TRBV29-1 to TRBJ2-3, with TRBD2 as a possible D gene (6 bases). CDR3 length: 14 amino acids. Trimming cost V 4 bases and J 10 bases, with 21 bases left between them. Germline CDR1 reads SQVTM; CDR2 reads ANQGSEA. The CDR3 loop is CSVVSGTTSSSQYF. The CDR3, as DNA: TGCAGCGTTGTATCCGGAACGACTAGTTCTTCGCAGTATTTT.

This clonotype occurred many times. The chain has TRBV24-1 and TRBJ1-2; TRBD1 might be the D (5 bases). The CDR3 contains 13 residues. From germline, CDR1 is KGHDR and CDR2 SFDVKD. V lost 6 bases and J lost 1, with 8 bases in between. The CDR3 region has the DNA TGTGCCACCAGTCGGGACTTTAACTATGGCTACACCTTC. Protein product: CATSRDFNYGYTF.

This chain connects TRBV5-8 to TRBJ1-5, with TRBD1 matching 8 bases. Germline assignment: CDR1 SGHTS and CDR2 YDEGEE. Trimming removed 3 bases from V and 7 bases from J; junction bases left unmatched: 3. The CDR3 spans 13 residues. In DNA form, the CDR3 reads TGTGCCAGCAGCTGGACAGGGCGGCAGCCCCAGCATTTT. Encoded protein: CASSWTGRQPQHF.

V is TRBV4-3 and J is TRBJ2-7, with no clear D. The CDR3 runs 16 residues. The germline CDR1 and CDR2 sequences are LGHNA and YSLEER. Trimming left V 5 bases short and J 0 bases short, with 17 bases between. The CDR3 loop reads CASSEAYPDSSYEQYF. CDR3 coding DNA: TGCGCCAGCAGCGAAGCCTACCCCGATTCCTCCTACGAGCAGTACTTC.

The V and J genes are TRBV7-2 and TRBJ2-2; possibly TRBD1 for D (6 bases). The CDR3 consists of 15 residues. Germline-derived CDR1 and CDR2 are SGHTA and FQGNSA. V lost 2 bases and J 5 bases, leaving 12 bases between the germline ends. The CDR3 sequence: CASSLRDTFTGELFF. For the CDR3, the DNA is TGTGCCAGCAGCTTAAGGGACACTTTTACCGGGGAGCTGTTTTTT.

This clonotype was seen repeatedly, ten times or more. The chain carries TRBV12-3 or TRBV12-4 and TRBJ2-1, with no clear D. Trimming removed 7 bases from V and 0 bases from J, with 7 bases in between. The CDR3 has 13 amino acids. As DNA, the CDR3 is TGTGCCAGCACCAAAAACTCCTACAATGAGCAGTTCTTC. This gives the protein CASTKNSYNEQFF.

This clonotype was seen a few times. The rearrangement joins TRBV10-3 to TRBJ2-1, with D possibly being TRBD2 (5 bases). Germline values: CDR1 ENHRY, CDR2 SYGVKD. The length of the CDR3 is 15 residues. Trimming removed 8 bases from V and 0 bases from J, with 14 bases in between. The CDR3 reads CAIQGGGGSYNEQFF. The CDR3 nucleotides are TGTGCCATCCAAGGTGGCGGAGGCTCCTACAATGAGCAGTTCTTC.

Only a few counts were recorded for this clonotype. V usage is TRBV7-2 and J usage is TRBJ2-7; no clear D. CDR1 is SGHTA, CDR2 FQGNSA, per germline. The CDR3 sequence is 15 residues long. The germline V and J ends were trimmed by 2 bases and 2 bases, with 13 bases remaining between them. Here the CDR3 reads CASSLSDQEAYEQYF. Here the CDR3 DNA reads TGTGCCAGCAGCTTATCCGATCAAGAGGCCTACGAGCAGTACTTC.

This clonotype was detected a few times. The chain recombines TRBV15 with TRBJ2-7, with 8 bases matching TRBD1. The J segment lost 3 bases and the V segment lost 0 bases, leaving 1 base of the junction unmatched. Germline CDR1 and CDR2: LNHNV and YYDKDF (reference sequence). This CDR3 has 14 amino acids. CDR3 residues: CATSREGQVYEQYF. CDR3 sequence (DNA): TGTGCCACCAGCAGAGAGGGACAGGTCTACGAGCAGTACTTC.

The J gene is TRBJ1-3, the V gene TRBV7-9, with unresolved D. V was shortened by 6 bases and J by 4 bases, with 4 bases between the two germline ends. The CDR3 is 11 residues long. CDR1 and CDR2 (germline): SEHNR, FQNEAQ (reference sequence). CDR3 sequence: CASRTGNTIYF. The CDR3 bases are TGTGCCAGCAGGACCGGAAACACCATATATTTT.

This clonotype was recorded a few times. The chain uses TRBV27 and TRBJ2-5, with 10 bases identical to TRBD1. Per germline, CDR1 MNHEY and CDR2 SMNVEV (reference sequence). V was clipped by 5 bases and J by 5 bases; unmatched bases: 8. This CDR3 spans 15 amino acids. For the CDR3, the DNA is TGTGCCAGCAGTCGACAGGGGGCGCGCGGGGAGACCCAGTACTTC. Its translation: CASSRQGARGETQYF.

This clonotype was seen more than once but under ten times. V is TRBV20-1 and J is TRBJ2-5; 14 bases agree with TRBD2. After removal of 5 bases from V and 2 bases from J, the junction contained 4 bases not matched to a gene. Per germline, CDR1 DFQATT and CDR2 SNEGSKA (reference sequence). CDR3 size: 15 residues. CDR3 sequence: CSAPTSGRVQETQYF. In DNA form, the CDR3 reads TGCAGTGCTCCGACTAGCGGGAGGGTTCAAGAGACCCAGTACTTC.

This clonotype was seen at least ten times. This chain connects TRBV29-1 to TRBJ2-1; D is undetermined. Trimming removed 1 base at V and 9 bases at J, with 10 bases between. The CDR3 runs to 12 residues. From germline, CDR1 is SQVTM and CDR2 ANQGSEA. The DNA for the CDR3 is TGCAGCGTTGAAGGGCGGATGGGTGAGCAGTTCTTC. Its translation: CSVEGRMGEQFF.

The chain has TRBV5-1 and TRBJ1-1; 7 nucleotides align to TRBD1. The junction had 6 bases not matched to a gene; V was cut back by 4 bases and J by 0 bases. Germline V lookup: CDR1 SGHRS, CDR2 YFSETQ. The CDR3 consists of 15 residues. In DNA form, the CDR3 reads TGCGCCAGCAGCGATCCGGGACAGATGAACACTGAAGCTTTCTTT. Encoded protein: CASSDPGQMNTEAFF.

The rearrangement joins TRBV5-5 to TRBJ2-1; D remains unclear. CDR3 length equals 18 residues. Germline V gene lookup returns CDR1 SGHKS and CDR2 YYEKEE (reference sequence). V lost 0 bases and J 0 bases, leaving 16 bases between the germline ends. Written as DNA, the CDR3 is TGTGCCAGCAGCTTGGTGGCCGTCCGTTTAAGCTCCTACAATGAGCAGTTCTTC. Protein product: CASSLVAVRLSSYNEQFF.

This clonotype has only a few counts. The CDR3 is CASSDQRAQPQHF. The CDR3 nucleotides read TGTGCCAGCAGTGACCAAAGGGCTCAGCCCCAGCATTTT. The V and J genes are TRBV2 and TRBJ1-5, with D unresolved. Germline-derived CDR1 and CDR2 are SNHLY and FYNNEI. The ends were cut back, 3 bases at V and 6 bases at J, with 9 bases in the middle. The length of the CDR3 is 13 residues.

This clonotype was detected many times. The chain has TRBV6-1 and TRBJ1-1; D remains ambiguous. The CDR3 totals 13 residues. CDR1 and CDR2 (germline): MNHNS, SASEGT. The V gene lost 6 bases and the J gene lost 1 base, with 9 bases spanning the gap. The CDR3, as DNA: TGTGCCAGCAGCCCTGCAGCGAACACTGAAGCTTTCTTT. Its translation: CASSPAANTEAFF.

J is TRBJ1-2 and V is TRBV2, with 9 bases aligning to TRBD1. CDR1 and CDR2 (germline): SNHLY, FYNNEI. The CDR3 sequence is 16 residues long. V was pared by 2 bases and J by 3 bases, with 7 bases of the junction left unmatched. The CDR3 protein is CASSEKLTGGDYGYTF. CDR3 coding DNA: TGTGCCAGCAGTGAAAAACTAACAGGGGGCGACTATGGCTACACCTTC.

This clonotype has ten or more counts. The chain links TRBV10-3 to TRBJ1-1; no clear D gene. Trimming shortened V by 3 bases and J by 1 base, and 6 bases separated the two germline ends. From germline, CDR1 is ENHRY and CDR2 SYGVKD. The CDR3 is 13 residues long. CDR3 loop: CAISDVPNTEAFF. The CDR3 DNA reads as TGTGCCATCAGTGATGTGCCGAACACTGAAGCTTTCTTT.

This chain links TRBV3-1 with TRBJ2-7; TRBD1 matches at 11 bases. The CDR3 covers 19 residues. Germline trimming cut 0 bases from V and 1 base from J; bases unmatched to any gene: 11. Germline-derived CDR1 and CDR2 are LGHDT and YNNKEL (reference sequence). CDR3 protein: CASSQDFVFRDRGSYEQYF. The CDR3 DNA sequence: TGTGCCAGCAGCCAAGATTTTGTCTTTCGGGACAGGGGGTCCTACGAGCAGTACTTC.

The chain links TRBV10-3 to TRBJ2-7; D not resolved. The ends were cut back, 7 bases at V and 0 bases at J, with 13 bases in the middle. The germline V gene has CDR1 ENHRY and CDR2 SYGVKD. The CDR3 loop spans 14 amino acids. DNA of the CDR3: TGTGCCATCAACCTGCATTTACCCTCCTACGAGCAGTACTTC. Its protein is CAINLHLPSYEQYF.

There are a few counts of this clonotype. The chain carries TRBV6-2 or TRBV6-3 and TRBJ2-7; D assignment may be TRBD1 or TRBD2 (7 bases each). The CDR3 is 12 residues long. CDR1 and CDR2 (germline): MNHEY, SVGEGT. The V and J ends lost 10 bases and 4 bases respectively, with 14 bases between them. The CDR3: CATAGGVYEQYF. CDR3 coding DNA: TGTGCCACCGCAGGGGGGGTTTACGAGCAGTACTTC.

The V call is TRBV28, the J call TRBJ1-1; D is unclear. This CDR3 is built from 13 residues. Trimming cost V 6 bases and J 4 bases, with 12 bases left between them. Per the germline V gene, CDR1 is MDHEN and CDR2 is SYDVKM. CDR3 bases: TGTGCCAGCAGCATCCGGGCCAGCACTGAAGCTTTCTTT. Translated, it gives CASSIRASTEAFF.

The CDR3 DNA follows: TGTGCCAGCAGCCAAGGACTAGAATCCCCAGATACGCAGTATTTT. Translated, it gives CASSQGLESPDTQYF. This chain connects TRBV14 to TRBJ2-3; perhaps TRBD2 as D (6 bases). The CDR3 has 15 amino acids. Trimming took 1 base from V and 4 from J, leaving 12 bases between them. Germline CDR1 and CDR2: SGHDN and FVKESK. Full variable domain (outside the CDR3, taken from reference TRBV14 and TRBJ2-3): EAGVTQFPSHSVIEKGQTVTLRCDPISGHDNLYWYRRVMGKEIKFLLHFVKESKQDESGMPNNRFLAERTGGTYSTLKVQPAELEDSGVYFCASSQGLESPDTQYFGPGTRLTVL.

This clonotype has just a few counts. The chain carries TRBV7-9 and TRBJ2-1; D is unresolved. V was trimmed by 7 bases and J by 8 bases, leaving 15 bases between them. From germline, CDR1 is SEHNR and CDR2 FQNEAQ (reference sequence). CDR3 length: 13 residues. The CDR3 coding sequence is TGTGCCAGCACCCCCACAACGGTGTATGAGCAGTTCTTC. It is translated as CASTPTTVYEQFF.

V gene TRBV4-2 combines with J gene TRBJ2-3; 12 bases are a match to TRBD2. CDR3 length: 17 residues. J gave up 4 bases and V 3 bases, and 8 bases lay outside the gene matches. Germline values: CDR1 LGHNA, CDR2 YNFKEQ. CDR3 protein: CASSQRLAGEVSDTQYF. In nucleotides, the CDR3 is TGTGCCAGCAGCCAGAGACTAGCGGGGGAAGTTTCAGATACGCAGTATTTT.

This clonotype has a handful of counts. The chain joins TRBV11-2 to TRBJ1-3; 9 bases match TRBD1. In germline, CDR1 is SGHAT, CDR2 FQNNGV. V was clipped by 6 bases and J by 2 bases; unmatched bases: 5. The length of the CDR3 is 15 residues. CDR3 in amino acids: CASSYTGGTGNTIYF. CDR3 sequence (DNA): TGTGCCAGCAGTTATACAGGGGGCACTGGAAACACCATATATTTT.